Each of the 15 T cell receptor beta chains below was sequenced from the same sample in a study of Ad26.COV2.S vaccination and SARS-CoV-2 variants. Treatment denoted: 19 received Ad26.COV2.S at low or high dose, single or two shots; about five received placebo; per-sample allocation not given. Material that was analyzed had been drawn on day 63 after the first vaccine or placebo injection. Using immunoSEQ multiplex PCR, the repertoire was profiled, and TCRdb retains in-frame clones only, with some absent. Among around 320,000 clones, more than 75% were seen once, and the ten largest hold roughly 3.1%. The sample in question was peripheral blood, obtained in a trial of Ad26.COV2.S vaccine versus placebo. The receptor source for this set is a person aged 18-65 years who received the Ad26.COV2.S COVID-19 vaccine or a placebo.

In nucleotides, the CDR3 is TGTGCCAGCAGCTTGGGGATCGGGGGGAGCAATCAGCCCCAGCATTTT. This encodes CASSLGIGGSNQPQHF. The chain has TRBV5-6 and TRBJ1-5; maybe TRBD1 (5 bases). The CDR3 is 16 amino acids. Trimming removed 0 bases from V and 1 base from J, with 11 bases in between. From germline, CDR1 is SGHDT and CDR2 YYEEEE.

V and J are TRBV3-1 (or the pseudogene TRBV3-2) and TRBJ2-1; D might be TRBD1 (6 bases). Germline CDR1 is LGHDT and CDR2 is YNNKEL (reference sequence). Trimming cost V 4 bases and J 7 bases, with 14 bases left between them. This CDR3 has 14 amino acids. The CDR3 reads CASSLTGYLNEQFF. The DNA of the CDR3 is TGTGCCAGCAGCCTAACAGGGTACCTAAATGAGCAGTTCTTC.

The chain carries TRBV4-3 and TRBJ1-2, with D hard to call. V was cut by 0 bases and J by 5 bases, with 13 bases left in between. The CDR3 covers 15 residues. Germline lookup yields CDR1 LGHNA and CDR2 YSLEER. The CDR3 sequence is CASSQDKSGPYGYTF. CDR3 DNA sequence: TGCGCCAGCAGCCAAGATAAATCTGGGCCATATGGCTACACCTTC.

The chain carries TRBV27 and TRBJ2-6; tentatively, D is TRBD1 (6 bases). V was cut by 2 bases and J by 0 bases, with 14 bases left in between. This CDR3 has 18 residues. Germline V gene lookup returns CDR1 MNHEY and CDR2 SMNVEV (reference sequence). This CDR3 is CASSLMGAPLSGANVLTF. CDR3 sequence (DNA): TGTGCCAGCAGTTTAATGGGGGCCCCCCTCTCTGGGGCCAACGTCCTGACTTTC.

The chain carries TRBV27 and TRBJ2-1; tentative D call: TRBD1 (6 bases). This CDR3 contains 11 residues. V was clipped by 6 bases and J by 10 bases, with 10 bases between them. Germline CDR1 reads MNHEY; CDR2 reads SMNVEV (reference sequence). This CDR3 is CASRDRKEQFF. The CDR3 DNA reads TGTGCCAGCAGAGACAGGAAAGAGCAGTTCTTC.

The CDR3 bases are TGTGCCAGCAGCTTAGTTGTGACTAGCCCCTACGAGCAGTACTTC. Its translation is CASSLVVTSPYEQYF. V is TRBV7-6 and J is TRBJ2-7, with 7 bases lining up with TRBD2. With 1 base clipped from V and 2 bases from J, the junction kept 5 bases outside the gene matches. Germline CDR1 SGHVS, CDR2 FNYEAQ. The CDR3 length is 15 residues.

CDR3 protein: CASSTGARGYTF. The CDR3 DNA follows: TGTGCCAGCAGCACAGGGGCTCGGGGCTACACCTTC. The chain links TRBV6-2 or TRBV6-3 to TRBJ1-2; TRBD1 aligns across 7 bases. This CDR3 is 12 amino acids long. CDR1 is MNHEY, CDR2 SVGEGT, per germline. V lost 6 bases to trimming and J lost 8 bases; unmatched junction nucleotides: 6.

The chain combines TRBV9 with TRBJ1-5; 7 bases agree with TRBD1. CDR1 and CDR2 (germline): SGDLS, YYNGEE. Germline trimming cut 3 bases from V and 5 bases from J; bases unmatched to any gene: 5. This CDR3 has 14 amino acids. CDR3 nucleotides: TGTGCCAGCAGCGCTCAGGGGGGGTATCAGCCCCAGCATTTT. It is translated as CASSAQGGYQPQHF.

The chain carries TRBV12-3 or TRBV12-4 and TRBJ1-2; tentatively, D is TRBD1 (6 bases). This CDR3 is 13 amino acids long. The germline V and J ends were trimmed by 7 bases and 4 bases, with 13 bases remaining between them. CDR3 region: CASTVDRSYGYTF. The CDR3 DNA reads as TGTGCCAGCACCGTGGACAGATCCTATGGCTACACCTTC.

The chain has TRBV7-2 and TRBJ1-1; D unclear. V was pared by 5 bases and J by 0 bases, with 7 bases between. The CDR3 length is 13 residues. In germline, CDR1 is SGHTA, CDR2 FQGNSA. DNA for the CDR3: TGTGCCAGCAGCCAGAGAATGAACACTGAAGCTTTCTTT. This sequence encodes CASSQRMNTEAFF. Full variable domain (remainder filled in from reference TRBV7-2 and TRBJ1-1): GAGVSQSPSNKVTEKGKDVELRCDPISGHTALYWYRQSLGQGLEFLIYFQGNSAPDKSGLPSDRFSAERTGGSVSTLTIQRTQQEDSAVYLCASSQRMNTEAFFGQGTRLTVV.

V gene TRBV19 combines with J gene TRBJ1-2; a weak D match, TRBD1 (5 bases). V lost 7 bases and J 6 bases, leaving 15 bases between the germline ends. Germline-derived CDR1 and CDR2 are LNHDA and SQIVND (reference sequence). This CDR3 comprises 13 residues. In DNA, the CDR3 is TGTGCCAGTACCAGGGAACAGTTCGATGGCTACACCTTC. The encoded protein is CASTREQFDGYTF. Together with reference TRBV19 and TRBJ1-2, the CDR3 gives the full variable domain: DGGITQSPKYLFRKEGQNVTLSCEQNLNHDAMYWYRQDPGQGLRLIYYSQIVNDFQKGDIAEGYSVSREKKESFPLTVTSAQKNPTAFYLCASTREQFDGYTFGSGTRLTVV.

The V gene is TRBV11-3, the J gene TRBJ2-1, with TRBD2 identical over 10 bases. From germline, CDR1 is SGHNT and CDR2 YENEEA. This CDR3 is built from 19 residues. V shed 5 bases and J 0 bases; nucleotides not matched to a gene: 13. In nucleotides, the CDR3 is TGTGCCAGCAGCCCAGGCGCTAGCGGGGGACCAAGCTCCTACAATGAGCAGTTCTTC. It yields the protein CASSPGASGGPSSYNEQFF.

The chain combines TRBV6-5 with TRBJ1-1; the match to TRBD1 covers 8 bases. CDR3 length: 14 residues. V trimming: 5 bases; J trimming: 0 bases; junction bases outside the gene matches: 2. Germline assignment: CDR1 MNHEY and CDR2 SVGAGI. The CDR3 DNA reads as TGTGCCAGCAGTAAGGACAGGGTGAACACTGAAGCTTTCTTT. It is translated as CASSKDRVNTEAFF.

The chain has TRBV7-2 and TRBJ2-3; 12 bases align to TRBD2. CDR1 SGHTA and CDR2 FQGNSA come from the germline V gene. This CDR3 is built from 17 residues. V dropped 2 bases and J dropped 5; count of bases not matched to a gene: 8. The CDR3 bases are TGTGCCAGCAGCTTACAGGCTAGCGGGGGGGCCATAGATACGCAGTATTTT. Amino acid sequence: CASSLQASGGAIDTQYF.

This chain connects TRBV9 to TRBJ2-2; 14 bases map to TRBD2. The CDR3 is made up of 18 amino acids. V shed 4 bases and J 3 bases; nucleotides not matched to a gene: 8. Germline CDR1 reads SGDLS; CDR2 reads YYNGEE. In DNA, the CDR3 is TGTGCCAGCAGCACTCGACTAGCGGGGGGGTCAGACACCGGGGAGCTGTTTTTT. Translating gives CASSTRLAGGSDTGELFF.